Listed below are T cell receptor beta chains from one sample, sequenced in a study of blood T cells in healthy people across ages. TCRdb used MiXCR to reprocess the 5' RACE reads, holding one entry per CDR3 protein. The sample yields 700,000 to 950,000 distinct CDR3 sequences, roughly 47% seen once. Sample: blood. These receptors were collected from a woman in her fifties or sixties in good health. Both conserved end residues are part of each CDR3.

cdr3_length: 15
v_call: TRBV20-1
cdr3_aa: CSAASRGLAKNIQYF

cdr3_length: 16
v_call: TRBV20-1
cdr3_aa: CSASGTGEIVTHGYTF

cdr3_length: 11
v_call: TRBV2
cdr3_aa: CASSPLNGYTF

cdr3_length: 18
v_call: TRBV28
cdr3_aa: CASSLFQGRALAKNIQYF

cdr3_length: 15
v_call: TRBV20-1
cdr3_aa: CSARTTQGDYYGYTF

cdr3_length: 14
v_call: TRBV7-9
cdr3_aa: CASSPLGRNSPLHF

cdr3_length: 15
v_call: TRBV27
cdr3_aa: CASTWQGVCLYEQYF

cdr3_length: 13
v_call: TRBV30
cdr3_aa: CAWSATGNTEAFF

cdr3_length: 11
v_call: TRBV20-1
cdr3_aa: CSARDLDGYTF

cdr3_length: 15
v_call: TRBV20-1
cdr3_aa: CSARDPASGRNEQYF

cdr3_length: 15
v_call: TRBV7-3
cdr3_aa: CASSLNHGGYTEAFF

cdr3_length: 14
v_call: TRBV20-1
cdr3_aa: CSARLGQNNSPLHF

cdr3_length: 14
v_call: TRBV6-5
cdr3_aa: CASSYFGTSGEQYF

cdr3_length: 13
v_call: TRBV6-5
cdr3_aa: CASRTSLYNEQFF

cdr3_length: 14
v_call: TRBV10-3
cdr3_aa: CAIREGTRGYGYTF

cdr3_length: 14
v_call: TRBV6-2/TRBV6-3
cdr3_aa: CASSYDLSYNEQFF

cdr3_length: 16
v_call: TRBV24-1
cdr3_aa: CATSDSDRVGTDTQYF

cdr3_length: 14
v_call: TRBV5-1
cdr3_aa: CASSFKPANTEAFF